This T cell receptor (beta chain) came from a study of response to subunit inactivated influenza vaccine. As concerns this clonotype: As yet, its antigen is unknown.

TCRdb reprocessed the RT-PCR reads via MiXCR and lists one record per CDR3 protein. The sample has 200,000 to 250,000 distinct CDR3 sequences, more than 9% seen once. Findings and limits, study-wide: Few new T cells, the authors suggested, are recruited by each seasonal influenza vaccination.

Germline V CDR1 and CDR2: DFQATT, SNEGSKA (reference sequence). The V segment lost 3 bases and the J segment 6 bases; nucleotides outside the gene matches: 8. The CDR3 has 14 residues. Material: non-naive T cells sorted from PBMCs, obtained 14 to 15 days before vaccination. This chain connects TRBV20-1 to TRBJ2-1, with 7 bases lining up with TRBD1. The source of this sequence is a man between 45 and 60 years old who received an inactivated influenza vaccine. The CDR3 region is CSASPTGELNEQFF. The CDR3 DNA reads TGCAGTGCTAGTCCTACAGGGGAGCTCAATGAGCAGTTCTTC.